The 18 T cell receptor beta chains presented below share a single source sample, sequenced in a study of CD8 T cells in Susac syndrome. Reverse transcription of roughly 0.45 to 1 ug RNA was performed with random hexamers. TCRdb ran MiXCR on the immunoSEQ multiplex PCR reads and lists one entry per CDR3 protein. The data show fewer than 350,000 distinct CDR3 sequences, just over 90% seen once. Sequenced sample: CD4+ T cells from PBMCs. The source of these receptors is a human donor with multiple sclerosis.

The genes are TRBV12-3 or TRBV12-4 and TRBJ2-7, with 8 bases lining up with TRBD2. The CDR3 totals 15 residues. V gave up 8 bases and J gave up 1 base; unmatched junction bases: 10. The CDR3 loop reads CASQPGGGRSYEQYF. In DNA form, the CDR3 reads TGTGCCAGCCAACCAGGCGGGGGGCGATCCTACGAGCAGTACTTC.

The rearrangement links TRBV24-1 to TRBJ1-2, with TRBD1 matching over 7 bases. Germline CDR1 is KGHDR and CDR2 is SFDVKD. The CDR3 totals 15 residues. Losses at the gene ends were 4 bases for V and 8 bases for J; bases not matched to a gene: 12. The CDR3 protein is CATSESRGSRRGYTF. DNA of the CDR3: TGTGCCACCAGTGAGAGCAGGGGGTCCCGTCGGGGCTACACCTTC.

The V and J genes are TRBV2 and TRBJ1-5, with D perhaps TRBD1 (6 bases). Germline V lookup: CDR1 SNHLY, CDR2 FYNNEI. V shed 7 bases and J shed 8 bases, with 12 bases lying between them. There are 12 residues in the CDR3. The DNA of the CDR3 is TGTGCCAGCACACAGGGCGCGGAGCCCCAGCATTTT. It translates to CASTQGAEPQHF. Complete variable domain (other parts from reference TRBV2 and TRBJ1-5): EPEVTQTPSHQVTQMGQEVILRCVPISNHLYFYWYRQILGQKVEFLVSFYNNEISEKSEIFDDQFSVERPDGSNFTLKIRSTKLEDSAMYFCASTQGAEPQHFGDGTRLSIL.

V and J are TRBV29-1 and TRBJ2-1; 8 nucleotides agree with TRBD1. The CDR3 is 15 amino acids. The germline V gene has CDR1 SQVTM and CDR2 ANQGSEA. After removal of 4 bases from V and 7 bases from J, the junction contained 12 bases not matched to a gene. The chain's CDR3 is CSVVFHAGQANEQFF. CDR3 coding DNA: TGCAGCGTTGTTTTTCATGCGGGACAGGCAAATGAGCAGTTCTTC.

The CDR3 sequence: CASSLRQGGNTIYF. The CDR3 coding sequence is TGTGCCAGCAGTTTGCGTCAGGGAGGAAACACCATATATTTT. The chain links TRBV12-3 or TRBV12-4 to TRBJ1-3; D may be TRBD1 (5 bases). This CDR3 has 14 amino acids. V lost 3 bases, J lost 4 bases, and 10 bases lay in between.

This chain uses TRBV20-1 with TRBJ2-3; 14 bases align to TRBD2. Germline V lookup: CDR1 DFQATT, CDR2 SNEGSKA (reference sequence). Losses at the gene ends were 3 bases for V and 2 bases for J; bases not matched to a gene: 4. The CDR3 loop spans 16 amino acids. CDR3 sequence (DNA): TGCAGTGCTAGGGCGGGACTAGCGGGGGCCACAGATACGCAGTATTTT. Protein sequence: CSARAGLAGATDTQYF.

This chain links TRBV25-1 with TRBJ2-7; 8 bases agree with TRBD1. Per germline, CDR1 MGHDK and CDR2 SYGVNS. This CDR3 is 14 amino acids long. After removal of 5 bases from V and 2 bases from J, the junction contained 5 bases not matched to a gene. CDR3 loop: CASSFRGLTYEQYF. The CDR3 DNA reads TGTGCCAGCAGTTTCAGGGGGCTAACCTACGAGCAGTACTTC.

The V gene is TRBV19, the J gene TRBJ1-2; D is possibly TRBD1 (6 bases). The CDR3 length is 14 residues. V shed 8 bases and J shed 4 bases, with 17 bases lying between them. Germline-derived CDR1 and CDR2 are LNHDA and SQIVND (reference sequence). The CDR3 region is CASSPGGRFYGYTF. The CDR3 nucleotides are TGTGCCAGTTCCCCCGGGGGCCGCTTCTATGGCTACACCTTC.

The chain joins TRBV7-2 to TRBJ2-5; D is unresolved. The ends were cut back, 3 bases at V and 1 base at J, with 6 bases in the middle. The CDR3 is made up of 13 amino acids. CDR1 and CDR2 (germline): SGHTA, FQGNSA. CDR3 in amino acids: CASSLAVQETQYF. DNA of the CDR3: TGTGCCAGCAGCTTGGCGGTCCAAGAGACCCAGTACTTC.

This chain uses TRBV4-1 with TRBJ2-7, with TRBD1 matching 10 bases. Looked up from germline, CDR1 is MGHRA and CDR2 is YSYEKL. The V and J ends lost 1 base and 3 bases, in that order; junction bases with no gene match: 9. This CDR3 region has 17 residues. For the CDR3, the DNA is TGCGCCAGCAGCCAAGGGGCCGGTAGGACAGGGGGCTACGAGCAGTACTTC. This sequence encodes CASSQGAGRTGGYEQYF.

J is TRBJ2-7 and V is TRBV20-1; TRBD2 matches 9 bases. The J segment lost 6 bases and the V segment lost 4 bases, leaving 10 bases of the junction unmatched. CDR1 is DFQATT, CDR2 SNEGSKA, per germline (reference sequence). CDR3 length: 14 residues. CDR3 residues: CSATLREGLAEQYF. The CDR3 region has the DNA TGCAGTGCTACACTGCGGGAGGGCCTGGCCGAGCAGTACTTC.

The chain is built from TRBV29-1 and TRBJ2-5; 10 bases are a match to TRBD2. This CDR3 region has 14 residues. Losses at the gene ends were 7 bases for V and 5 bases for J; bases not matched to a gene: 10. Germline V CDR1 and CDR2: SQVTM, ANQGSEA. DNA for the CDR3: TGCAGCGCCGGCCTAGCGGGGGCGAGGGAGACCCAGTACTTC. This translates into CSAGLAGARETQYF.

The CDR3 region has the DNA TGCAGCGTGTTAACGAGGACAGGGTTTTCGTTAGGACTAGCGGGACCCACAGATACGCAGTATTTT. This sequence encodes CSVLTRTGFSLGLAGPTDTQYF. V is TRBV29-1 and J is TRBJ2-3, with 12 bases aligning to TRBD2. There are 22 residues in the CDR3. In germline, CDR1 is SQVTM, CDR2 ANQGSEA. Trimming cost V 6 bases and J 2 bases; bases outside gene matches: 27.

The CDR3 is CASSKSGGETGELFF. CDR3 nucleotides: TGTGCCAGCAGCAAGAGCGGGGGGGAGACCGGGGAGCTGTTTTTT. The chain combines TRBV7-3 with TRBJ2-2; 10 bases are shared with TRBD2. With V trimmed by 5 bases and J by 5 bases, 5 bases remained unmatched. From germline, CDR1 is SGHTA and CDR2 FQGTGA. The CDR3 spans 15 residues.

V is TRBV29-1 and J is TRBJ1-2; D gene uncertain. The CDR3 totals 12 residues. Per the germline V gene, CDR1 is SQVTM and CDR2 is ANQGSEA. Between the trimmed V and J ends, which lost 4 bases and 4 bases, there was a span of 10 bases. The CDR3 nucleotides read TGCAGCGTTGGTCAGCCCACCTATGGCTACACCTTC. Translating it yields CSVGQPTYGYTF.

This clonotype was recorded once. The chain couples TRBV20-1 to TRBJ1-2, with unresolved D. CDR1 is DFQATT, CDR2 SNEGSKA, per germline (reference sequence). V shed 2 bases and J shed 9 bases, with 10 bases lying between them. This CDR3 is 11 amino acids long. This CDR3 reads CSARSQGSYTF. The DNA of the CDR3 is TGCAGTGCTAGATCACAAGGGAGCTACACCTTC.

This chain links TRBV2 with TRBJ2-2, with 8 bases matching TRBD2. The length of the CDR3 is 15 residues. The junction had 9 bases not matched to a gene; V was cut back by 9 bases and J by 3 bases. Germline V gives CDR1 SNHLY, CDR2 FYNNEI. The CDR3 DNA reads TGTGCCAGTAAGAGCGGGAGATGGGACACCGGGGAGCTGTTTTTT. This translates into CASKSGRWDTGELFF.

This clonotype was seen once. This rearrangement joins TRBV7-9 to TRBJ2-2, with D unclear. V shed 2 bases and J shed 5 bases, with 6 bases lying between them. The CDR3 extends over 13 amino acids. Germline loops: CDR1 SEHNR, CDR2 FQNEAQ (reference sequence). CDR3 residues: CASSLQQTGELFF. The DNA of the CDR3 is TGTGCCAGCAGCTTACAACAAACCGGGGAGCTGTTTTTT.